The present T cell receptor beta chain was sequenced within a study of T cells in Graves' hyperthyroidism and ophthalmopathy. Broader study findings: Most thyroid clonotypes that were expanded above 0.001 also turned up in blood.

TCR beta CDR3 sequences were amplified from RNA transcripts. During a first-round RT-PCR of the TCR CDR3, the HTBI primer set was used. A single record per CDR3 protein comes from TCRdb applying MiXCR to the multiplex PCR reads. The sample consists of over 45,000 distinct CDR3 sequences, approximately 52% of them appearing once. This clonotype was seen many times. Its specificity is not known. Each person with ophthalmopathy scored at least 3 on the Clinical Activity Score, reached NOSPECS grade 4 or higher, and had been ill under 3 months. Exclusion followed for patients with uncontrolled infection, other autoimmune disease, pregnancy or lactation. The sequenced sample was blood. The origin of this receptor is a woman aged 45-65 years with Graves' ophthalmopathy.

This CDR3 reads CASSQWREVDTQYF. The DNA of the CDR3 is TGCGCCAGCAGCCAATGGCGGGAGGTGGATACGCAGTATTTT. The chain couples TRBV4-3 to TRBJ2-3, with 8 bases lining up with TRBD2. From germline, CDR1 is LGHNA and CDR2 YSLEER. The trim removed 2 bases at V and 6 bases at J, leaving 4 bases unmatched. CDR3 length: 14 amino acids.